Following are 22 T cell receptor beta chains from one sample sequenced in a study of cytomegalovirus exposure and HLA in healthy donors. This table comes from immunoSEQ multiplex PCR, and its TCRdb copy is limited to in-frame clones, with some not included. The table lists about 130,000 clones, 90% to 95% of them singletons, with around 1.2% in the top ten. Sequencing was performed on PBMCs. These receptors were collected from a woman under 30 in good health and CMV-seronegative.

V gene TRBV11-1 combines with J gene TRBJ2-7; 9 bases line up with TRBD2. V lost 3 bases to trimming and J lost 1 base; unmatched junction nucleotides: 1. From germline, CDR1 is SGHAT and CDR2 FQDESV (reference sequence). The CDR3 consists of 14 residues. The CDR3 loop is CASSFLAGSYEQYF. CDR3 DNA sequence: TGTGCCAGCAGCTTCCTAGCGGGGTCCTACGAGCAGTACTTC.

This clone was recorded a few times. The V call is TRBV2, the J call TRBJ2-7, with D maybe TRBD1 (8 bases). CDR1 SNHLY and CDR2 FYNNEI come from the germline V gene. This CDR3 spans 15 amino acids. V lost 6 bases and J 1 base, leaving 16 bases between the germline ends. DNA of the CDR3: TGTGCCAGCAGGGCACAGGGGGGGACGTCCTACGAGCAGTACTTC. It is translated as CASRAQGGTSYEQYF.

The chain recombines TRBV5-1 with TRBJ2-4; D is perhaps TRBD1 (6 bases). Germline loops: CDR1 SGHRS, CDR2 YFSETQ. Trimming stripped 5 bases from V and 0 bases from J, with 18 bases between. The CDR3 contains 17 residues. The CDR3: CASRKVYGGLAKNIQYF. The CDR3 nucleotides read TGCGCCAGCAGAAAGGTGTATGGGGGCCTAGCCAAAAACATTCAGTACTTC.

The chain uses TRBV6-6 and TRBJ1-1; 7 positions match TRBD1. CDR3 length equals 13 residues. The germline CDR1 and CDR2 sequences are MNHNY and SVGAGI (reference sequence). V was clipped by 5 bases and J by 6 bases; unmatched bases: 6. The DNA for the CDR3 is TGTGCCAGCAGTGACAGGGAATTCGCTGAAGCTTTCTTT. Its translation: CASSDREFAEAFF.

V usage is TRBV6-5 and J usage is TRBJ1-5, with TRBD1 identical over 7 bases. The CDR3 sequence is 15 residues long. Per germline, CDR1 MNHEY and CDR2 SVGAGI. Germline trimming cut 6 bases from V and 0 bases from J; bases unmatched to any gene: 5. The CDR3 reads CASSRDSLSNQPQHF. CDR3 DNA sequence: TGTGCCAGCAGCAGGGACAGCCTTAGCAATCAGCCCCAGCATTTT.

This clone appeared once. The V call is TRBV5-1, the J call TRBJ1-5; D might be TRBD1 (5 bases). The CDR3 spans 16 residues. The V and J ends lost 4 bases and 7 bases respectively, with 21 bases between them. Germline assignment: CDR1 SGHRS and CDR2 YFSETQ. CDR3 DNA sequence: TGCGCCAGCAGCCCCCGACCGGGACTTACGGGGCAGCCCCAGCATTTT. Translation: CASSPRPGLTGQPQHF.

The CDR3 protein is CASSQDILLNIQYF. The CDR3 DNA follows: TGTGCCAGCAGCCAAGATATACTCCTTAACATTCAGTACTTC. This sequence joins TRBV14 and TRBJ2-4, with D uncertain. Trimming shortened V by 0 bases and J by 7 bases, and 10 bases separated the two germline ends. Germline V gene lookup returns CDR1 SGHDN and CDR2 FVKESK. This CDR3 has 14 amino acids.

DNA for the CDR3: TGTGCCAGCAGCCTAGGGCAGGGTTGGTACACCATATATTTT. It is translated as CASSLGQGWYTIYF. The chain has TRBV7-2 and TRBJ1-3, with D possibly matching TRBD1 (5 bases). The CDR3 extends over 14 amino acids. CDR1 and CDR2 (germline): SGHTA, FQGNSA. Trimming took 5 bases from V and 8 from J, leaving 16 bases between them.

The CDR3 sequence is CASMSAASAGDGGELFF. For the CDR3, the DNA is TGTGCCAGCATGTCGGCAGCGTCGGCGGGGGATGGCGGGGAGCTGTTTTTT. The chain joins TRBV2 to TRBJ2-2, with 7 bases matching TRBD2. From germline, CDR1 is SNHLY and CDR2 FYNNEI. Trimming took 7 bases from V and 7 from J; bases not matched to a gene: 18. The CDR3 contains 17 residues.

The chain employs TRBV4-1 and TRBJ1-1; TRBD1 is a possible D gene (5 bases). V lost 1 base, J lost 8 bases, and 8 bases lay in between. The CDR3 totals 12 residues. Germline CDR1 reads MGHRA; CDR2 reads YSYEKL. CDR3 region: CASSQGGGEAFF. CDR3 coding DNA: TGCGCCAGCAGCCAAGGGGGGGGAGAAGCTTTCTTT.

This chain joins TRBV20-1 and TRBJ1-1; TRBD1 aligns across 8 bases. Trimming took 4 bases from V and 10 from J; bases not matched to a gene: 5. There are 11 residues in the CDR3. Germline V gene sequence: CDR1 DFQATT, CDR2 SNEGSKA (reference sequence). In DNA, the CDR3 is TGCAGTGCTAAGGACAGGGACGTAGCTTTCTTT. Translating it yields CSAKDRDVAFF.

As DNA, the CDR3 is TGTGCCAGCCGTTTGGGACAGGGGATCGACGAGCAGTACTTC. Translated, it gives CASRLGQGIDEQYF. The chain has TRBV2 and TRBJ2-7, with 10 bases fitting TRBD1. This CDR3 comprises 14 residues. V shed 8 bases, J shed 5 bases, and the junction held 9 bases outside the gene matches. Per germline, CDR1 SNHLY and CDR2 FYNNEI.

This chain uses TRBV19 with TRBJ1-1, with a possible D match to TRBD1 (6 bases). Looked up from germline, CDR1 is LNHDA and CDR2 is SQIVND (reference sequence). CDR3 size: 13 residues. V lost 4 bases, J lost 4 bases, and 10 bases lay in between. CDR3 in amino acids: CASSTQQGTEAFF. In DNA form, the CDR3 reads TGTGCCAGTAGTACCCAACAGGGCACTGAAGCTTTCTTT.

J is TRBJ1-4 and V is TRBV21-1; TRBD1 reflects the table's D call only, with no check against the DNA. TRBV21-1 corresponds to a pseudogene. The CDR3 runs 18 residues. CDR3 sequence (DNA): TGTGCCAGCAGCAAGGGCAGACCAACCGGGACAGGGGTTGAAAAACTGTTTTTT. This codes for CASSKGRPTGTGVEKLFF.

In nucleotides, the CDR3 is TGTGCCAGCAGTTACGAAGGGACTACGAACACTGAAGCTTTCTTT. Its protein is CASSYEGTTNTEAFF. The chain employs TRBV6-5 and TRBJ1-1, with D possibly being TRBD1 (5 bases). The CDR3 spans 15 residues. V was trimmed by 2 bases and J by 1 base, leaving 11 bases between them. CDR1 MNHEY and CDR2 SVGAGI come from the germline V gene.

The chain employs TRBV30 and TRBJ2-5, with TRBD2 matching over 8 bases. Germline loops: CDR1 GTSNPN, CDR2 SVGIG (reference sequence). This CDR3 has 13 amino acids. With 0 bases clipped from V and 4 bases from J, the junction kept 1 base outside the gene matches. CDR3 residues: CAWSVRGGETQYF. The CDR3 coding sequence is TGTGCCTGGAGTGTACGGGGGGGAGAGACCCAGTACTTC.

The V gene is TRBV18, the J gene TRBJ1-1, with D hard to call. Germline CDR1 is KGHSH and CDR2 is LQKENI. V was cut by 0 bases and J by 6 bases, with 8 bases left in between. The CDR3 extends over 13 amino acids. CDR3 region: CASSPPWHAEAFF. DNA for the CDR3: TGTGCCAGCTCACCACCTTGGCATGCTGAAGCTTTCTTT.

CDR3 coding DNA: TGTGCCAGCAGTTGGGAGCGCACCATATATTTT. Amino acid sequence: CASSWERTIYF. J is TRBJ1-3 and V is TRBV6-6; no firm D call. This CDR3 is built from 11 residues. V was cut by 4 bases and J by 9 bases, with 7 bases left in between. Germline CDR1 reads MNHNY; CDR2 reads SVGAGI (reference sequence).

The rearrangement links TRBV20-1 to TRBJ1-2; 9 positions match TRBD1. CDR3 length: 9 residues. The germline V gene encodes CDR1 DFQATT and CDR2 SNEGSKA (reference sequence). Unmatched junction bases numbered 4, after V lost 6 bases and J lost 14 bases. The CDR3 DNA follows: TGCAGTGCCATGGACAGGGGAACCTTC. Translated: CSAMDRGTF.

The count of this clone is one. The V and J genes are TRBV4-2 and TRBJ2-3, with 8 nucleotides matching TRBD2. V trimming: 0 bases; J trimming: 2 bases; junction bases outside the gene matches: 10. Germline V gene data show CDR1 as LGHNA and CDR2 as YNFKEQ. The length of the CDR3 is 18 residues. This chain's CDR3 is CASSQDVARLATTDTQYF. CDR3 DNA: TGTGCCAGCAGCCAAGATGTGGCGAGACTAGCGACCACAGATACGCAGTATTTT.

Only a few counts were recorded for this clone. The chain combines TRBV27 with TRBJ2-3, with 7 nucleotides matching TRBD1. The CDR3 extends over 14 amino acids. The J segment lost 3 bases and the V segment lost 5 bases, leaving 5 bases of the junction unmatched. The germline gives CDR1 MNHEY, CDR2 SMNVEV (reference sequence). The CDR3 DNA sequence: TGTGCCAGCAGTAGAGGGGGCTCGACAGATACGCAGTATTTT. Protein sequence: CASSRGGSTDTQYF.

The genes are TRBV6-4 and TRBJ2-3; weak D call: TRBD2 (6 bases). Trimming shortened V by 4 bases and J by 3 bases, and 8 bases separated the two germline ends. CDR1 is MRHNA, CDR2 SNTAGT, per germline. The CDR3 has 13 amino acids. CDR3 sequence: CASSGSGTDTQYF. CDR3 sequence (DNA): TGTGCCAGCAGTGGTAGCGGAACAGATACGCAGTATTTT.